The following is a T cell receptor beta chain sequence with its context. This sample is part of a study of blood T cell repertoires in COVID-19. Study-wide context: Sources were T cells, B-cell-depleted T cells, or PBMCs; the material itself was cDNA or gDNA.

Repertoires were generated with immunoSEQ multiplex PCR, while TCRdb's copy carries only in-frame clones and drops some. In the table there are approximately 400,000 clones, about 89% of which are singletons. The CDR3 has 14 residues. With V trimmed by 5 bases and J by 2 bases, 5 bases remained unmatched. In germline, CDR1 is SEHNR, CDR2 FQNEAQ (reference sequence). V usage is TRBV7-9 and J usage is TRBJ2-7; TRBD1 aligns across 8 bases. This receptor was taken from a man under 40 who had recovered from COVID-19. The sample consisted of PBMCs or T cells enriched from blood (not recorded which). The CDR3 nucleotides read TGTGCCAGCAGCCGGACAGGGAGCACCTACGAGCAGTACTTC. This encodes CASSRTGSTYEQYF.